The T cell receptor (beta chain) described here comes from a study of T cells in Graves' hyperthyroidism and ophthalmopathy. Broader study findings: The model identified upcoming ophthalmopathy a median about 7.1 months ahead of onset.

The CDR3 has 14 residues. Germline loops: CDR1 LGHNA, CDR2 YNFKEQ. The V and J ends lost 0 bases and 6 bases respectively, with 8 bases between them. Exclusion of a patient resulted from uncontrolled infection, other autoimmune disease, pregnancy or lactation. A word on this clonotype: Its antigen is still unknown.

Amplification yielded TCR beta CDR3 regions, with RNA transcripts as the source. First-round RT-PCR with HTBI primers amplified the TCR CDR3 region. TCRdb used MiXCR to reprocess the multiplex PCR reads, holding one entry per CDR3 protein. This sample yields roughly 650,000 distinct CDR3 sequences, of which approximately 15% are seen a single time; less than 3.5% belongs to the top ten. What was sequenced was blood. The sequence was collected from a woman aged 40-49 years with Graves' ophthalmopathy. The chain carries TRBV4-2 and TRBJ2-2; D remains unclear. CDR3 amino acids: CASSQDHVAGELFF. The CDR3 DNA reads TGTGCCAGCAGCCAAGATCACGTTGCCGGGGAGCTGTTTTTT.